This T cell receptor beta chain was found in a study of CDR3 diversity in severe acne (dated by TCRdb to 2018 to 2020). Trimming costs V 7 bases and J 2 bases, and their ends lie 8 bases apart. The germline V gene sets CDR1 to SNHLY and CDR2 to FYNNEI. Measured from the cysteine to the phenylalanine, the CDR3 is 12 residues long. The entry retains the CDR3 DNA only, 36 bases that are in frame from base 1. Library generation was performed with PCR. Data came from an Illumina HiSeq 2000. The public reads were quality trimmed at Q25 with fastp and then assembled into clones with MiXCR by TCRdb, keeping productive beta chains. A single entry per CDR3 protein holds the most common genes and DNA from its merged rows. This sample has almost 85,000 distinct CDR3 sequences in its table, and around 53% of those were observed once. In total, the top ten clones hold roughly an eighth of the sample. This clonotype was observed a handful of times. Its specific antigen is unknown. Base-call qualities are not available, and no considerably larger clone is one nucleotide away.

The rearranged chain carries TRBV2 and TRBJ1-2; the D gene lacks a confident call. Sample: blood. This clonotype originated in a male donor in good health, without acne. In nucleotides, the sequence is TGTGCCAGCACTATCGGGAACTATGGCTACACCTTC. This yields the protein CASTIGNYGYTF.